The 8 T cell receptor beta chains below all came from one sample that was sequenced in a study of cytomegalovirus exposure and HLA in healthy donors. The primer mix had 60 Vbeta and 13 Jbeta primers. TCRdb keeps only in-frame clones here, not all; method: immunoSEQ multiplex PCR. The table includes approximately 120,000 clones, over 9.5% detected once. Source material: PBMCs. Every receptor here comes from a woman aged 18-30 years in good health and CMV-seropositive.

The V gene is TRBV5-1, the J gene TRBJ2-7; D is undetermined. The V end lost 0 bases, the J end lost 3 bases, and 7 bases lay between the germline ends. This CDR3 contains 13 residues. Germline V gene sequence: CDR1 SGHRS, CDR2 YFSETQ. The CDR3 here is CASSLGHSYEQYF. Written as DNA, the CDR3 is TGCGCCAGCAGCTTGGGACATAGCTACGAGCAGTACTTC.

The chain is built from TRBV2 and TRBJ2-7, with 9 bases identical to TRBD1. This CDR3 comprises 17 residues. Unmatched junction bases numbered 13, after V lost 6 bases and J lost 1 base. The germline gives CDR1 SNHLY, CDR2 FYNNEI. CDR3 in DNA: TGTGCCAGCAGCCTTCGGGACAGGGATTGGTCGTCCTACGAGCAGTACTTC. This sequence encodes CASSLRDRDWSSYEQYF.

The chain has TRBV21-1 and TRBJ2-5; the table's D call, TRBD2, was not checked against the DNA. TRBV21-1 is termed a pseudogene. The CDR3 has 14 residues. The CDR3 region has the DNA TGTGCCAGCAGCAACTGGACTAGGAATGAGACCCAGTACTTC. Protein sequence: CASSNWTRNETQYF.

The chain has TRBV6-1 and TRBJ1-5, with TRBD1 matching over 7 bases. The V and J ends lost 7 bases and 0 bases, in that order; junction bases with no gene match: 3. CDR1 and CDR2 from the germline V gene are MNHNS and SASEGT. This CDR3 has 14 residues. CDR3 nucleotide sequence: TGTGCCAGCAATAGGGACAGTAGCAATCAGCCCCAGCATTTT. It specifies CASNRDSSNQPQHF.

The V and J genes are TRBV7-9 and TRBJ2-1; tentatively, D is TRBD1 (5 bases). There are 12 residues in the CDR3. CDR1 is SEHNR, CDR2 FQNEAQ, per germline (reference sequence). Deletions cut 3 bases from V and 8 bases from J, with 8 bases between. The CDR3 DNA is TGTGCCAGCAGCTTGGACACCGATGAGCAGTTCTTC. As protein: CASSLDTDEQFF.

The chain employs TRBV9 and TRBJ2-3; 7 positions match TRBD2. Per the germline V gene, CDR1 is SGDLS and CDR2 is YYNGEE. The J segment lost 4 bases and the V segment lost 3 bases, leaving 2 bases of the junction unmatched. The CDR3 loop spans 13 amino acids. The CDR3 bases are TGTGCCAGCAGCGGGGGAGGGTCAGATACGCAGTATTTT. It translates to CASSGGGSDTQYF.

This clone is a singleton in its sample. The junction does not match germline at one end; this may be a read error. The sample carries other DNA sequences with the same CDR3. CDR3 amino acids: CASSRGLTNEKLFF. The CDR3 region has the DNA TGTGCCAGCAGCCGAGGGTTAACTAATGAAAAATTGTTTTTT. The J gene is TRBJ1-4, the V gene TRBV7-8; no clear D. From germline, CDR1 is SGHVS and CDR2 FQNEAQ. The CDR3 length is 14 residues. The whole variable domain, remainder taken from reference TRBV7-8 and TRBJ1-4, is GAGVSQSPRYKVAKRGQDVALRCDPISGHVSLFWYQQALGQGPEFLTYFQNEAQLDKSGLPSDRFFAERPEGSVSTLKIQRTQQEDSAVYLCASSRGLTNEKLFFGSGTQLSVL.

This clone showed up just a few times. The J gene is TRBJ2-5, the V gene TRBV27; TRBD2 matches at 9 bases. The germline V gene has CDR1 MNHEY and CDR2 SMNVEV (reference sequence). CDR3 length: 15 amino acids. The V segment lost 8 bases and the J segment 1 base; nucleotides outside the gene matches: 8. The CDR3 coding sequence is TGTGCCAGCGGAACCCGAGCGGGAGGCCAAGAGACCCAGTACTTC. This sequence encodes CASGTRAGGQETQYF.